This T cell receptor beta chain emerged from a study of cytomegalovirus exposure and HLA in healthy donors. Findings of the study overall: A subsequent analysis found that TCR clusters from the first cohort also tended to co-occur in the 120 or so validation repertoires, with about 95% of cluster scores above 0.

Some clones are missing from TCRdb's copy, which holds only in-frame ones; the method was immunoSEQ multiplex PCR. The sample holds 98,000 or so clones, about 85% seen once. The V end was cut by 5 bases, the J end by 5 bases, with 12 bases between. CDR3 size: 13 residues. Per the germline V gene, CDR1 is SGHVS and CDR2 is FQNEAQ. Comments on this clone: Its antigen is as yet unknown.

The chain carries TRBV7-8 and TRBJ1-1; a possible D gene is TRBD1 (6 bases). The source is a young woman in good health and CMV-seronegative. Sample: PBMCs. This chain's CDR3 is CASSIGGLTEAFF. The CDR3 DNA reads TGTGCCAGCAGCATAGGGGGACTTACTGAAGCTTTCTTT.